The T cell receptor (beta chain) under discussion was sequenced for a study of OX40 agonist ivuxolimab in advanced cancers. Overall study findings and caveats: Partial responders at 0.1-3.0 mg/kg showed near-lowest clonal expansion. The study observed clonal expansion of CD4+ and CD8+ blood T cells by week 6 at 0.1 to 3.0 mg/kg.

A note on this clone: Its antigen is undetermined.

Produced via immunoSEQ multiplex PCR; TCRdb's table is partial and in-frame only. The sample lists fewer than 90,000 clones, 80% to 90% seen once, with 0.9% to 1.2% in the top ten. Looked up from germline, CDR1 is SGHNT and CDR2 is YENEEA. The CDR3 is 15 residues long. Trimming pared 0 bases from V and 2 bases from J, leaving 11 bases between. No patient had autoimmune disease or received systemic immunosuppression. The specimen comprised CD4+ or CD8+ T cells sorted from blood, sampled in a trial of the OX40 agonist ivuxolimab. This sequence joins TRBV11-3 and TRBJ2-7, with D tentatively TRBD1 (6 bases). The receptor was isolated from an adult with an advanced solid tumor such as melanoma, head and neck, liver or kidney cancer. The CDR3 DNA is TGTGCCAGCAGCTTAGAGACAGGATACACCTACGAGCAGTACTTC. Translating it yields CASSLETGYTYEQYF.